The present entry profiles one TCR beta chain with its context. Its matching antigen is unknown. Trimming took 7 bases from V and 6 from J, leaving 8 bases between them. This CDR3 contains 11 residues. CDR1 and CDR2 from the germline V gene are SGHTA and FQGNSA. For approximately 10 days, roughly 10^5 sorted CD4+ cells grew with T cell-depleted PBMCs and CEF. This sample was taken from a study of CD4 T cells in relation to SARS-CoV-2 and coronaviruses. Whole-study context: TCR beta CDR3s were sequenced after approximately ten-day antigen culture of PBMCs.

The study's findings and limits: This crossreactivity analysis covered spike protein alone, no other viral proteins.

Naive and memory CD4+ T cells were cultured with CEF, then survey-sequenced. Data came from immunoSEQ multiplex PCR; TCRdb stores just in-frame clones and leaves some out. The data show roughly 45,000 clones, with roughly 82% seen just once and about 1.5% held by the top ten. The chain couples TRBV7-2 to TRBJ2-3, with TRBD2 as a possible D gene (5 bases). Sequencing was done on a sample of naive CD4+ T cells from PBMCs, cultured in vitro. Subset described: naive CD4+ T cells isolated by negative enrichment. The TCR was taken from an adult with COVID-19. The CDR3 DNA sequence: TGTGCCAGCATCGGGGTTGATACGCAGTATTTT. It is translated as CASIGVDTQYF. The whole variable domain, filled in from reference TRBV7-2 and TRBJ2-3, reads GAGVSQSPSNKVTEKGKDVELRCDPISGHTALYWYRQSLGQGLEFLIYFQGNSAPDKSGLPSDRFSAERTGGSVSTLTIQRTQQEDSAVYLCASIGVDTQYFGPGTRLTVL.